These T cell receptor beta chains were read from a single sample in a study of vaccination and CD4 T cells after COVID-19. Their antigens remain unidentified. In TCRdb, the PCR reads were re-called with MiXCR into one record per CDR3 protein. The sample has some 11,000 distinct CDR3 sequences, roughly 31% seen once. The sequenced sample consisted of CD4+ T cells from blood, cultured in vitro. The source of these receptors is a human donor who had recovered from COVID-19. Each CDR3 is given with its conserved first and last residue. D genes are given only for firm matches. The listing skips clone size in some rows; elsewhere it reads once, few, many or a size class.

size: NA
J: TRBJ1-1
V: TRBV2
D: NA
DNA: TGTGCCAGCGGTAGACAGTCGAACACTGAAGCTTTCTTT
CDR3: CASGRQSNTEAFF

size: few
J: TRBJ1-2
V: TRBV12-5
D: NA
DNA: TGTGCTAGTGGTTTGGGATATGGCTACACCTTC
CDR3: CASGLGYGYTF

size: NA
J: TRBJ2-1
V: TRBV28
D: NA
DNA: TGTGCCAGCAGTTTTGGACAGCCCTACAATGAGCAGTTCTTC
CDR3: CASSFGQPYNEQFF

size: NA
J: TRBJ2-5
V: TRBV15
D: NA
DNA: TGTGCCACCAGCAGAGGGGGGGCGGAGACCCAGTACTTC
CDR3: CATSRGGAETQYF

size: NA
J: TRBJ1-2
V: TRBV14
D: TRBD1
DNA: TGTGCCAGCAGCCCCGGGACAGGGGTCTATGGCTACACCTTC
CDR3: CASSPGTGVYGYTF

size: NA
J: TRBJ2-6
V: TRBV28
D: NA
DNA: TGTGCCAGCATACCCCAGGTGACTGGGGCCAACGTCCTGACTTTC
CDR3: CASIPQVTGANVLTF

size: NA
J: TRBJ2-1
V: TRBV20-1
D: NA
DNA: TGCAGTGCCTCCAGGGGCAATGAGCAGTTCTTC
CDR3: CSASRGNEQFF

size: NA
J: TRBJ1-2
V: TRBV11-3
D: TRBD1
DNA: TGTGCCAGCAGCGCAACGACAGGGTCAGGCTACACCTTC
CDR3: CASSATTGSGYTF

size: NA
J: TRBJ1-1
V: TRBV20-1
D: NA
DNA: TGCAGTGCATTAACCGGGGCGGGAGGCGCTGAAGCTTTCTTT
CDR3: CSALTGAGGAEAFF

size: few
J: TRBJ2-5
V: TRBV27
D: NA
DNA: TGTGCCAGCCGTCCCCGGGGGGCGGGAGAGACCCAGTACTTC
CDR3: CASRPRGAGETQYF

size: few
J: TRBJ1-1
V: TRBV6-2/TRBV6-3
D: NA
DNA: TGTGCCAGCAGTGAAAGACCAGGAAACACTGAAGCTTTCTTT
CDR3: CASSERPGNTEAFF

size: NA
J: TRBJ2-3
V: TRBV7-9
D: NA
DNA: TGTGCCAGCAGCATCAGACAGGGAGGATCAGATACGCAGTATTTT
CDR3: CASSIRQGGSDTQYF